Below, 21 T cell receptor beta chains from the same sample are listed, as sequenced in a study of Ad26.COV2.S vaccination and SARS-CoV-2 variants. Treatment: some 20 received Ad26.COV2.S at low or high dose, single or two shots; several received placebo; per-sample allocation not given. Following the first vaccine or placebo injection, samples were taken on day 63. Clones were read by immunoSEQ multiplex PCR, and TCRdb kept only the in-frame ones, dropping some. Among about 280,000 clones, around 87% were seen once, and the ten largest hold more than 2.5%. This specimen consisted of peripheral blood, obtained in a trial of Ad26.COV2.S vaccine versus placebo. The receptors stem from a person aged 18 to 65 who received the Ad26.COV2.S COVID-19 vaccine or a placebo.

This clone was detected only once. V and J are TRBV5-4 and TRBJ2-6, with 7 bases fitting TRBD1. This CDR3 contains 16 residues. V was pared by 5 bases and J by 0 bases, with 5 bases of the junction left unmatched. CDR1 and CDR2 (germline): SGHNT, YYREEE (reference sequence). The CDR3 region is CASRRGPVSGANVLTF. The CDR3 bases are TGTGCCAGCAGGAGGGGGCCGGTCTCTGGGGCCAACGTCCTGACTTTC.

For the CDR3, the DNA is TGCGCCAGCAGTGAGGGGAGGGGCGAAAAACTGTTTTTT. It codes for CASSEGRGEKLFF. This sequence joins TRBV10-1 and TRBJ1-4; a possible D gene is TRBD1 (5 bases). Trimming took 2 bases from V and 8 from J, leaving 9 bases between them. Per germline, CDR1 WNHNN and CDR2 SYGVQD (reference sequence). The CDR3 is made up of 13 amino acids.

This chain links TRBV27 with TRBJ1-1, with a weak D call TRBD1 (5 bases). Germline V lookup: CDR1 MNHEY, CDR2 SMNVEV (reference sequence). The V end was cut by 8 bases, the J end by 0 bases, with 19 bases between. The CDR3 sequence is 16 residues long. This CDR3 reads CASYTVGQGMNTEAFF. For the CDR3, the DNA is TGTGCCAGCTATACCGTGGGGCAGGGAATGAACACTGAAGCTTTCTTT.

Notes on this clone: Other DNA sequences from this sample encode an identical CDR3 as well. As DNA, the CDR3 is TGTGCCAGCAGCGTAGGCGACGGAAACACCATATATTTT. It encodes CASSVGDGNTIYF. The chain combines TRBV9 with TRBJ1-3; D uncertain. The germline V gene has CDR1 SGDLS and CDR2 YYNGEE. Between the trimmed V and J ends, which lost 0 bases and 4 bases, there was a span of 5 bases. This CDR3 comprises 13 residues.

The chain has TRBV6-2 or TRBV6-3 and TRBJ1-5, with D hard to call. The CDR3 is made up of 13 amino acids. The germline V and J ends were trimmed by 6 bases and 4 bases, with 10 bases remaining between them. CDR1 and CDR2 (germline): MNHEY, SVGEGT. The CDR3 nucleotides read TGTGCCAGCAGCACACAAGGGAATCAGCCCCAGCATTTT. Translated, it gives CASSTQGNQPQHF.

V usage is TRBV6-5 and J usage is TRBJ2-2; D unclear. This CDR3 comprises 13 residues. V gave up 6 bases and J gave up 8 bases, with 13 bases separating them. Per germline, CDR1 MNHEY and CDR2 SVGAGI. The DNA of the CDR3 is TGTGCCAGCAGGCCGGTAGCTCGGGGGGAGCTGTTTTTT. This gives the protein CASRPVARGELFF.

The V call is TRBV5-4, the J call TRBJ2-6, with TRBD1 matching over 8 bases. J gave up 7 bases and V 4 bases, and 7 bases lay outside the gene matches. The CDR3 covers 15 residues. CDR1 SGHNT and CDR2 YYREEE come from the germline V gene (reference sequence). The CDR3 here is CASSEDRAGANVLTF. DNA for the CDR3: TGTGCCAGCAGCGAGGACAGGGCGGGCGCCAACGTCCTGACTTTC.

The CDR3 nucleotides are TGTGCCAGCAGCCAATTGGGACTAGCGGACAATGAGCAGTTCTTC. Protein: CASSQLGLADNEQFF. The chain employs TRBV4-2 and TRBJ2-1; TRBD2 matches at 11 bases. This CDR3 region has 15 residues. The germline gives CDR1 LGHNA, CDR2 YNFKEQ. Losses at the gene ends were 2 bases for V and 5 bases for J; bases not matched to a gene: 2.

This chain joins TRBV4-1 and TRBJ2-7; TRBD1 aligns across 9 bases. CDR1 is MGHRA and CDR2 is YSYEKL in the germline V gene. V was pared by 3 bases and J by 2 bases, with 8 bases of the junction left unmatched. CDR3 length: 16 amino acids. In nucleotides, the CDR3 is TGCGCCAGCAGCCAGATACCGGGACAGGGCGCCTACGAGCAGTACTTC. Protein sequence: CASSQIPGQGAYEQYF.

The V and J genes are TRBV5-1 and TRBJ1-3; 9 nucleotides line up with TRBD1. V trimming: 4 bases; J trimming: 4 bases; junction bases outside the gene matches: 6. Germline CDR1 reads SGHRS; CDR2 reads YFSETQ. The CDR3 loop spans 15 amino acids. The CDR3 sequence: CASSGGTGFGNTIYF. The CDR3 DNA follows: TGCGCCAGCAGCGGGGGGACAGGGTTCGGAAACACCATATATTTT.

Remarks on this clone: Other DNA variants within this sample encode the same CDR3. The chain recombines TRBV4-1 with TRBJ1-2, with D uncertain. Germline lookup yields CDR1 MGHRA and CDR2 YSYEKL. V lost 1 base to trimming and J lost 2 bases, with 5 bases between them. The CDR3 runs to 13 residues. The CDR3 DNA reads TGCGCCAGCAGCCAAGTGGGGAACTATGGCTACACCTTC. Its translation is CASSQVGNYGYTF.

V gene TRBV7-8 combines with J gene TRBJ2-7; no clear D gene. CDR3 length: 12 residues. Deletions cut 5 bases from V and 0 bases from J, with 5 bases between. In germline, CDR1 is SGHVS, CDR2 FQNEAQ. The CDR3 here is CASSPISYEQYF. The CDR3 region has the DNA TGTGCCAGCAGCCCGATCTCCTACGAGCAGTACTTC.

The CDR3 here is CASKMDWTYEQYF. CDR3 sequence (DNA): TGTGCCAGCAAGATGGACTGGACCTACGAGCAGTACTTC. The chain has TRBV2 and TRBJ2-7; possibly TRBD2 for D (5 bases). The CDR3 loop spans 13 amino acids. Germline values: CDR1 SNHLY, CDR2 FYNNEI. Trimming cost V 7 bases and J 2 bases, with 12 bases left between them.

This chain joins TRBV3-1 (or the pseudogene TRBV3-2) and TRBJ2-2; a possible D gene is TRBD2 (5 bases). The length of the CDR3 is 15 residues. From germline, CDR1 is LGHDT and CDR2 YNNKEL (reference sequence). V lost 3 bases and J 4 bases, leaving 12 bases between the germline ends. The CDR3 DNA is TGTGCCAGCAGCCAGGACTCCGTGGGCACCGGGGAGCTGTTTTTT. Encoded protein: CASSQDSVGTGELFF.

The rearrangement uses TRBV7-9 and TRBJ2-2; maybe TRBD2 (5 bases). V lost 0 bases and J lost 6, with 14 bases in between. CDR1 is SEHNR and CDR2 is FQNEAQ in the germline V gene (reference sequence). CDR3 length: 16 amino acids. Written as DNA, the CDR3 is TGTGCCAGCAGCTTAGCGGGAGCGAGCGCCGCCGGGGAGCTGTTTTTT. Translating gives CASSLAGASAAGELFF.

V usage is TRBV19 and J usage is TRBJ2-7; D perhaps matches TRBD1 (6 bases). Per the germline V gene, CDR1 is LNHDA and CDR2 is SQIVND (reference sequence). The CDR3 runs 15 residues. Trimming shortened V by 4 bases and J by 5 bases, and 18 bases separated the two germline ends. The CDR3 spells CASSTSTGLLNEQYF. CDR3 DNA sequence: TGTGCCAGTAGTACCTCGACAGGTCTTCTAAACGAGCAGTACTTC. The variable domain in full, with the rest retrieved from reference TRBV19 and TRBJ2-7, is DGGITQSPKYLFRKEGQNVTLSCEQNLNHDAMYWYRQDPGQGLRLIYYSQIVNDFQKGDIAEGYSVSREKKESFPLTVTSAQKNPTAFYLCASSTSTGLLNEQYFGPGTRLTVT.

This sequence joins TRBV20-1 and TRBJ2-1; D gene ambiguous. V was pared by 5 bases and J by 4 bases, with 6 bases between. In germline, CDR1 is DFQATT, CDR2 SNEGSKA (reference sequence). This CDR3 comprises 11 residues. The CDR3 DNA is TGCAGTGCTTCTATTTACAATGAGCAGTTCTTC. As protein: CSASIYNEQFF.

This chain joins TRBV4-1 and TRBJ2-1; TRBD2 agrees at 14 bases. The CDR3 contains 15 residues. Trimming cost V 2 bases and J 9 bases; bases outside gene matches: 3. Looked up from germline, CDR1 is MGHRA and CDR2 is YSYEKL. The CDR3 sequence is CASSQRLAGGGEQFF. CDR3 sequence (DNA): TGCGCCAGCAGCCAACGACTAGCGGGAGGGGGTGAGCAGTTCTTC.

The chain recombines TRBV7-2 with TRBJ2-3, with a tentative D call TRBD2 (5 bases). With 5 bases removed from V and 10 bases from J, the gap between germline ends came to 19 bases. The germline V gene encodes CDR1 SGHTA and CDR2 FQGNSA. The CDR3 is 14 amino acids. CDR3 region: CASSTKGSGGPQYF. The CDR3 bases are TGTGCCAGCAGCACTAAAGGGAGCGGCGGTCCGCAGTATTTT.

The J gene is TRBJ1-1, the V gene TRBV4-1; TRBD1 matches 7 bases. Germline V gene sequence: CDR1 MGHRA, CDR2 YSYEKL. V dropped 7 bases and J dropped 5; count of bases not matched to a gene: 10. CDR3 size: 14 residues. The CDR3 loop is CASKGEGAHTEAFF. CDR3 bases: TGCGCCAGCAAGGGGGAGGGGGCGCATACTGAAGCTTTCTTT.

The rearrangement links TRBV4-1 to TRBJ2-3; D is unresolved. This CDR3 region has 16 residues. Germline values: CDR1 MGHRA, CDR2 YSYEKL. V dropped 0 bases and J dropped 1 base, with 11 bases sitting between them. CDR3 sequence reads: CASSQDPGWGTDTQYF. DNA of the CDR3: TGCGCCAGCAGCCAAGATCCCGGTTGGGGCACAGATACGCAGTATTTT.